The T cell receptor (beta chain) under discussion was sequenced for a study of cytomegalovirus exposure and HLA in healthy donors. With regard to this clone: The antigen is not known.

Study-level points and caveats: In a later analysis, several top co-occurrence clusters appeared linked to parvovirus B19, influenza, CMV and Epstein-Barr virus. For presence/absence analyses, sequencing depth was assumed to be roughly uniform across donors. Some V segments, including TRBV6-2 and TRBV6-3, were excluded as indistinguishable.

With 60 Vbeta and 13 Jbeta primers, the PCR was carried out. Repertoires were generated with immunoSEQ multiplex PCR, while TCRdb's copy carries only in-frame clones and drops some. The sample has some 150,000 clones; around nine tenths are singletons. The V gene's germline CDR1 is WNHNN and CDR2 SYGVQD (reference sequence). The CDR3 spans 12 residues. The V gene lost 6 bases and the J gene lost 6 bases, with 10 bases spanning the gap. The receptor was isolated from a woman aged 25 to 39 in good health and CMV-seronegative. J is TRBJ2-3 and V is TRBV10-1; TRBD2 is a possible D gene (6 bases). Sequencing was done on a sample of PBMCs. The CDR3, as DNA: TGCGCCAGCAGCCGAGCGGGTGATACGCAGTATTTT. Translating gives CASSRAGDTQYF.